This paragraph covers one T cell receptor (beta chain) sequence. The count of this clone is one. Its antigen is not yet known. No much larger clone is present one base from it, and per-base qualities are unavailable. The T-cell fraction in tumor and uninvolved lung tissue was obtained from TCR sequencing using the immunoSEQ assay. On the study's bioinformatics: In the survival analysis, patients were divided into a high T-cell fraction group (upper tertile) and a low T-cell fraction group (lower two tertiles), and the two groups were compared using a log-rank test. Paired tumor versus uninvolved lung differences in T-cell fraction were tested with a signed-rank test. TCRdb carries this immuneACCESS record with in-frame sequences only. Its versions omit some clonotypes, under half of them owing to an unresolved V gene in the studies checked, with the rest unexplained. That table supplies the V and J calls and clone size; D and trimming were determined from the DNA. In this sample the table shows just under 30,000 clones, approximately 85% of which occur a single time. Of the sample, roughly 1.9% is held by the ten largest clones.

The sample belongs to a study of tumor-infiltrating lymphocytes in localized non-small cell lung cancer (dated by TCRdb to about 2021). Study-level background: The cohort covered several histologies, both smokers and never-smokers, and patients whose samples were collected after neoadjuvant chemotherapy. The same patients underwent several integrated assays, with TCR sequencing performed together with flow cytometry, multiplex immunofluorescence, RNA-seq, exome sequencing and proteomics. The paired tumor versus uninvolved lung comparison of immunoSEQ T-cell fraction included fewer than 65 patients. Resected tumor tissue and uninvolved lung tissue described as non-adjacent to the tumor were contributed by each patient, with both tissues obtained from the same patient. In total, the ICON cohort consisted of over a hundred surgical patients with localized non-small cell lung cancer who had their tumors resected. Results and caveats for the whole study, not just this receptor: Different pieces of the same tissue were used for different assays, so technical variation could not be separated from intratumor heterogeneity. No difference in TCR-derived T-cell fraction was observed between the flow cytometry-defined immunotypes IM1 (good prognosis) and IM2 (poor prognosis). Assay coverage varied across patients depending on available tissue quantity, so only a subset of the cohort had TCR sequencing. Consistent with immunofluorescence CD3 counts, TCRbeta sequencing supported greater T cell infiltration in tumors than in uninvolved lung tissue. No association of tumor T-cell fraction from TCR sequencing with recurrence-free survival was found (p = 0.61).

According to the germline V gene, CDR1 reads SGHRS and CDR2 reads YFSETQ. V is cut by 2 bases and J by 5 bases, and the space between the germline ends is 10 bases. The CDR3 goes from the cysteine to the phenylalanine over 14 residues. The DNA shown is the 42-base CDR3, in frame from base 1. Patient enrollment in ICON started in early 2016, and the final patient was enrolled in the second half of 2018. Fresh tumor and matched uninvolved tissue for in-depth immune analyses, including TCR sequencing, were collected from a subcohort of fewer than 95 patients. DNA for TCR sequencing was isolated from bulk tissue, and no cell sorting was done.

The rearrangement combines TRBV5-1 with TRBJ2-2; the D match is possibly TRBD1 or TRBD2, with 5 bases aligned in each. Source material: lung tumor tissue. The clonotype was recovered from a human donor with non-small cell lung cancer. The CDR3 protein sequence reads: CASSLGELTGELFF. The DNA reads as follows: TGCGCCAGCAGCTTAGGGGAGCTAACCGGGGAGCTGTTTTTT.